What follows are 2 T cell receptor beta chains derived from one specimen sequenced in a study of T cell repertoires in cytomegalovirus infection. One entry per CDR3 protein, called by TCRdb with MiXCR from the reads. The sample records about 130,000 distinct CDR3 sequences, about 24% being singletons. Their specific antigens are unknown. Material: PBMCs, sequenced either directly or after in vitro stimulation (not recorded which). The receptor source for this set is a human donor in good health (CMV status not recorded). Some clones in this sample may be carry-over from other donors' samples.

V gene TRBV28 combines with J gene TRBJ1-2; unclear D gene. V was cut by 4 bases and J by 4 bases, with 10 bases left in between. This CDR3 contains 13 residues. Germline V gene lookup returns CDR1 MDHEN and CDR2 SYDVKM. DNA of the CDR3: TGTGCCAGCAGTTCAATACACTTCTATGGCTACACCTTC. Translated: CASSSIHFYGYTF.

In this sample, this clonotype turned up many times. The CDR3 DNA is TGTGCCAGCAGTTTAACCATTGAAAGCTCCTACGAGCAGTACTTC. It yields the protein CASSLTIESSYEQYF. This sequence joins TRBV27 and TRBJ2-7; D ambiguous. The germline gives CDR1 MNHEY, CDR2 SMNVEV (reference sequence). CDR3 length: 15 amino acids. Trimming shortened V by 2 bases and J by 0 bases, and 11 bases separated the two germline ends.